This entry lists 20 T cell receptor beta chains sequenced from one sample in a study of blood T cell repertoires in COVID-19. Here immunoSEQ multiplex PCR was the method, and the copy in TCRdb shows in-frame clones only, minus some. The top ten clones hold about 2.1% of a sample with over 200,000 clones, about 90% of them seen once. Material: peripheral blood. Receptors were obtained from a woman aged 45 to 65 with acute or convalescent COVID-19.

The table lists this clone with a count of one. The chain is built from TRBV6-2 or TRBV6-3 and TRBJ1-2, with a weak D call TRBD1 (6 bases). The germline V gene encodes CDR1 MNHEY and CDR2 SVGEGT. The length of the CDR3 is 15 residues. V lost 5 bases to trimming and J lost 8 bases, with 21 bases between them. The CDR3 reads CASSQIGQTPWGYTF. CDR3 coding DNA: TGTGCCAGCAGTCAAATTGGACAGACCCCTTGGGGCTACACCTTC.

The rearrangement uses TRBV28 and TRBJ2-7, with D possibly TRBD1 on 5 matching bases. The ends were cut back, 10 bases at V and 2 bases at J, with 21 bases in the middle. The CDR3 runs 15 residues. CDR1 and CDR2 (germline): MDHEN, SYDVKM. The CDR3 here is CATHTQARRPYEQYF. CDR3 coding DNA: TGTGCCACCCACACACAGGCCCGGCGTCCCTACGAGCAGTACTTC.

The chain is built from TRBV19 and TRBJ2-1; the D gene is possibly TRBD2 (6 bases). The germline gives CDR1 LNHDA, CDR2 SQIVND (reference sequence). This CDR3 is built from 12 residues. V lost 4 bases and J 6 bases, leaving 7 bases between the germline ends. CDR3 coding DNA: TGTGCCAGTAGTAGCGGGACCAATGAGCAGTTCTTC. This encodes CASSSGTNEQFF.

The CDR3 region has the DNA TGTGCCAGCAGCTTAAGCAACACCGGGGAGCTGTTTTTT. Protein product: CASSLSNTGELFF. The chain carries TRBV7-2 and TRBJ2-2; no clear D gene. With 2 bases removed from V and 2 bases from J, the gap between germline ends came to 3 bases. Looked up from germline, CDR1 is SGHTA and CDR2 is FQGNSA. The CDR3 is 13 residues long.

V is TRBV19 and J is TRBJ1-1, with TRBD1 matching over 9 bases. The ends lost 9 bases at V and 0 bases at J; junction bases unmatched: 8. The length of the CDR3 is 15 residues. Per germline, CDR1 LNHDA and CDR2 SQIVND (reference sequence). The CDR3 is CASRDRVWMNTEAFF. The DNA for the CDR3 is TGTGCCAGCCGGGACAGGGTATGGATGAACACTGAAGCTTTCTTT.

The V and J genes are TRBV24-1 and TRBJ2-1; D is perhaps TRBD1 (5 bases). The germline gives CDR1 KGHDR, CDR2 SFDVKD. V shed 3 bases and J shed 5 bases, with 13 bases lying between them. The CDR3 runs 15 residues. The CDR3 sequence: CATSDRGLGHNEQFF. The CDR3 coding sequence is TGTGCCACCAGTGATAGGGGTTTGGGGCACAATGAGCAGTTCTTC.

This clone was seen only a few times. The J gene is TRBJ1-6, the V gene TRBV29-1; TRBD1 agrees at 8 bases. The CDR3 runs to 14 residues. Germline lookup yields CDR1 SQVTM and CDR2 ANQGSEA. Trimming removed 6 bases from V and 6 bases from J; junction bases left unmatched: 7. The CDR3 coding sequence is TGCAGCGTCGCGGACAGGGATGGTAATTCACCCCTCCACTTT. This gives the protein CSVADRDGNSPLHF.

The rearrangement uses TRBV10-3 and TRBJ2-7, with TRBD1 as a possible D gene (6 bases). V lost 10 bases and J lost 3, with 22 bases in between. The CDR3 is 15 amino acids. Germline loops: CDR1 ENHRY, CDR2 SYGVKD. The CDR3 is CATGGSGQKSYEQYF. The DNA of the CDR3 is TGTGCCACTGGGGGTTCAGGACAGAAGAGCTACGAGCAGTACTTC.

CDR3 loop: CASSALAGDLADTQYF. CDR3 bases: TGTGCCAGCAGCGCACTAGCGGGAGATCTTGCAGATACGCAGTATTTT. This sequence joins TRBV9 and TRBJ2-3; 11 bases fit TRBD2. Germline V gene data show CDR1 as SGDLS and CDR2 as YYNGEE. The CDR3 extends over 16 amino acids. V shed 3 bases, J shed 4 bases, and the junction held 7 bases outside the gene matches.

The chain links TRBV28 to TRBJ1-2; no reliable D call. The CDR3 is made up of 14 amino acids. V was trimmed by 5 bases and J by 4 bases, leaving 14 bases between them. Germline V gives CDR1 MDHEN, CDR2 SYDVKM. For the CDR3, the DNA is TGTGCCAGCAGTCGCTCCAGGCATTTCTATGGCTACACCTTC. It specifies CASSRSRHFYGYTF.

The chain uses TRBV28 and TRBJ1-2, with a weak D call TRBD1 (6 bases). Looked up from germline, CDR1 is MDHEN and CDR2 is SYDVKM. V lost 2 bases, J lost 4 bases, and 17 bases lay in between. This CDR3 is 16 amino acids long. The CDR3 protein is CASSLISGRGGYGYTF. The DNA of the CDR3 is TGTGCCAGCAGTTTAATCTCAGGCAGGGGCGGCTATGGCTACACCTTC.

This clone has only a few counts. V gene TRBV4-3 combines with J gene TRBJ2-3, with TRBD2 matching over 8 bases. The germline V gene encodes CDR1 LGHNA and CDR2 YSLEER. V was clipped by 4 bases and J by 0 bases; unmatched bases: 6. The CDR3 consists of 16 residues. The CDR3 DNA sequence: TGCGCCAGCAGCCCTGTACTAGCGGCAAGCACAGATACGCAGTATTTT. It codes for CASSPVLAASTDTQYF.

The CDR3 loop is CASSLETGTNYGYTF. DNA of the CDR3: TGTGCCAGCAGCTTAGAAACAGGGACCAACTATGGCTACACCTTC. This chain uses TRBV7-9 with TRBJ1-2; possibly TRBD1 for D (6 bases). This CDR3 comprises 15 residues. The germline V and J ends were trimmed by 1 base and 2 bases, with 11 bases remaining between them. Germline CDR1 and CDR2: SEHNR and FQNEAQ (reference sequence). Based on the CDR3 plus reference TRBV7-9 and TRBJ1-2, the full variable domain is DTGVSQNPRHKITKRGQNVTFRCDPISEHNRLYWYRQTLGQGPEFLTYFQNEAQLEKSRLLSDRFSAERPKGSFSTLEIQRTEQGDSAMYLCASSLETGTNYGYTFGSGTRLTVV.

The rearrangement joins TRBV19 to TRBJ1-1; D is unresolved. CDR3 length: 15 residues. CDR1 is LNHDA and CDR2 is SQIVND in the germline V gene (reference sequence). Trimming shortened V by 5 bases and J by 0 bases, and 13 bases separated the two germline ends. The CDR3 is CASSALAPLNTEAFF. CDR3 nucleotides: TGTGCCAGTAGTGCCCTAGCCCCCCTGAACACTGAAGCTTTCTTT.

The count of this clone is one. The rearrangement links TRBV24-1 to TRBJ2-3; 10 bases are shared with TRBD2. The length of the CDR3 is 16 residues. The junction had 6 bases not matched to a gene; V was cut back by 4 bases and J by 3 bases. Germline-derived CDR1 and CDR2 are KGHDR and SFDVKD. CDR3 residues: CATSEHLAGATDTQYF. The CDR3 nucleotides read TGTGCCACCAGTGAGCATCTAGCGGGAGCTACAGATACGCAGTATTTT.

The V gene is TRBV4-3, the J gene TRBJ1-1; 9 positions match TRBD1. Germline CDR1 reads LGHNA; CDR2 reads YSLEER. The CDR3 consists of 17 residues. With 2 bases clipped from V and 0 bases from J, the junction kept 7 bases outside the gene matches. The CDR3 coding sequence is TGCGCCAGCAGCCAAATGGGGGACAGGGAGATGAACACTGAAGCTTTCTTT. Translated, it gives CASSQMGDREMNTEAFF.

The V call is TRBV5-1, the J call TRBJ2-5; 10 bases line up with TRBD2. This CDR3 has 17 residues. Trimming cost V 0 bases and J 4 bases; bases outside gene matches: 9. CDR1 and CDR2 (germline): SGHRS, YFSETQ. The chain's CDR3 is CASSLEGLAGVGETQYF. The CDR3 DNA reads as TGCGCCAGCAGCTTGGAGGGTCTAGCGGGAGTTGGAGAGACCCAGTACTTC.

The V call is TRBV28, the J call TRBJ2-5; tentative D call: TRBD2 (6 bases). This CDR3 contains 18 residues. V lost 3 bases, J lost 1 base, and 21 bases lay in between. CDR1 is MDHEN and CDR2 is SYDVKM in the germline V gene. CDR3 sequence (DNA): TGTGCCAGCAGTTTCCCACAGATGCGGGACGGAATCCAAGAGACCCAGTACTTC. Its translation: CASSFPQMRDGIQETQYF.

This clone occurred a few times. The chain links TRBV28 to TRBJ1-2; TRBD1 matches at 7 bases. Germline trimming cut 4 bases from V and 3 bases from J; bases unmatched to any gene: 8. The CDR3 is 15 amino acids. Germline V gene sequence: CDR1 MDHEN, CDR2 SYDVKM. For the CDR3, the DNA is TGTGCCAGCAGTTCGGGACAGCAGGTTTACTATGGCTACACCTTC. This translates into CASSSGQQVYYGYTF.

The CDR3 DNA reads as TGCGCCAGCAGGGTACAGGTTGGGCCGACTGAAGCTTTCTTT. It encodes CASRVQVGPTEAFF. This chain connects TRBV5-1 to TRBJ1-1; weak D call: TRBD1 (5 bases). The CDR3 totals 14 residues. Trimming removed 5 bases at V and 5 bases at J, with 16 bases between. The germline V gene has CDR1 SGHRS and CDR2 YFSETQ. The complete variable domain, with remaining parts taken from reference TRBV5-1 and TRBJ1-1, reads KAGVTQTPRYLIKTRGQQVTLSCSPISGHRSVSWYQQTPGQGLQFLFEYFSETQRNKGNFPGRFSGRQFSNSRSEMNVSTLELGDSALYLCASRVQVGPTEAFFGQGTRLTVV.